This T cell receptor (beta chain) was sequenced in a study of neoadjuvant anti-PD-1 for oral cavity cancer. Findings and limits, study-wide: Pretreatment Treg/Th17 ratio correlated inversely with post-treatment tumor clonality. PBMC Gini-index clonality exceeded responders' in non-responders post-nivolumab.

Most PBMC samples had 480 ng input DNA in six replicates. Generated by immunoSEQ multiplex PCR, the TCRdb table keeps only in-frame clones and is missing some. The sample comprises about 14,000 clones, around 62% of which are singletons, and less than 3.5% rests with the top ten. Trimming at V came to 0 bases and at J to 3 bases, leaving 1 base not matched to a gene. The CDR3 is 15 amino acids. Germline V gene sequence: CDR1 WNHNN, CDR2 SYGVQD (reference sequence). As regards this clone: Its matching antigen is unknown.

Stage II-IVA oral cavity squamous cell carcinoma was new and untreated by systemic or radiation therapy. V gene TRBV10-1 combines with J gene TRBJ2-1; TRBD1 matches 8 bases. The sequence derives from a person aged 35-79 years with oral cavity squamous cell carcinoma. Sequenced material: PBMCs, taken before nivolumab (anti-PD-1) treatment. The CDR3 region has the DNA TGCGCCAGCAGTGAGTCTACAGGGGGCTACAATGAGCAGTTCTTC. It specifies CASSESTGGYNEQFF.